This T cell receptor beta chain was found in a study of CD8+CD57+ T cells in acquired aplastic anemia. Notes on the study in general: Comparison of patients with controls identified nearly 30 shared CD8+ CDR3 sequences. CD8+ Simpson's diversity in patients was not significantly different from that in controls.

The CDR3 sequence is 14 residues long. Deletions cut 1 base from V and 6 bases from J, with 12 bases between. Germline V gene lookup returns CDR1 LGHDT and CDR2 YNNKEL (reference sequence). According to the study, genomic DNA was the template for TCR beta VDJ and CDR3 profiling. In TCRdb, the reads were re-called with MiXCR into one record per CDR3 protein. This sample carries 190,000 or so distinct CDR3 sequences, 48% of them seen once, and the ten largest clones take 1.8%. For sequencing, patients were chosen who had shown expansion of CD8+CD57+ cells by flow cytometry. This clonotype has at least ten counts. The antigen is undetermined.

This receptor was taken from a human donor with aplastic anemia. Specimen: sorted CD4+, CD8+, or CD8+CD57+ T cells (not recorded which) from PBMCs. The rearrangement joins TRBV3-1 to TRBJ1-1; D is uncertain. CDR3 region: CASSQGYGFPEAFF. DNA for the CDR3: TGTGCCAGCAGCCAAGGGTACGGATTTCCTGAAGCTTTCTTT.